This T cell receptor beta chain stems from a study of shared T cell receptors in the human thymus. The data were produced by immunoSEQ multiplex PCR, yet TCRdb's version contains in-frame clones alone and is incomplete. The sample gives tens of thousands of clones, more than 90% of which show up once; about 0.036% is in the top ten. The ends were cut back, 5 bases at V and 1 base at J, with 21 bases in the middle. The CDR3 extends over 18 amino acids. The germline CDR1 and CDR2 sequences are SGHTA and FQGNSA. The chain carries TRBV7-2 and TRBJ1-3; D may be TRBD1 (5 bases). The sequence came from a human donor. The sequencing input was thymocytes. CDR3 DNA sequence: TGTGCCAGCAGCCTAGAGGAGTTTTGGAGGGGATCTGGAAACACCATATATTTT. It is translated as CASSLEEFWRGSGNTIYF.